This T cell receptor beta chain was captured by sequencing in a study of blood T cell repertoires in COVID-19. The protocol was immunoSEQ multiplex PCR, while the TCRdb copy is restricted to in-frame clones and leaves out a portion. The sample has some 320,000 clones, approximately 88% seen once. CDR3 length: 11 amino acids. Sequences were obtained from PBMCs or T cells enriched from blood (not recorded which). The V gene is TRBV12-1, the J gene TRBJ2-7; the D call in the table, TRBD1, was not verified against the DNA. TRBV12-1 is an annotated pseudogene. The source is a man aged 60-69 years who had recovered from COVID-19. The CDR3 DNA follows: TGTGCCAGGCCCACCCAGGGCGAGCAGTACTTC. Protein sequence: CARPTQGEQYF.